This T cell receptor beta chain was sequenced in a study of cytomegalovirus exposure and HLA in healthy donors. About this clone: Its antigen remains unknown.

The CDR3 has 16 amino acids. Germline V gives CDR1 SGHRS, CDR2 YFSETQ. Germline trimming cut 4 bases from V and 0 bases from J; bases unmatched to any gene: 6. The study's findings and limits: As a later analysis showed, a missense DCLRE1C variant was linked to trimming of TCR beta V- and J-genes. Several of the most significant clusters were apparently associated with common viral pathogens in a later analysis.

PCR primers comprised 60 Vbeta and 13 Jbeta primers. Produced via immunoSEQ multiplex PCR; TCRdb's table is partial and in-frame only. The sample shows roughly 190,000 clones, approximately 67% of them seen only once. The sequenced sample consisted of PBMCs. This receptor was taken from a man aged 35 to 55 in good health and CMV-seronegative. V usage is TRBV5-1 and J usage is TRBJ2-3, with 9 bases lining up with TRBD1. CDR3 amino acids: CASSNGQGISTDTQYF. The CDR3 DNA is TGCGCCAGCAGCAACGGACAGGGGATTAGCACAGATACGCAGTATTTT. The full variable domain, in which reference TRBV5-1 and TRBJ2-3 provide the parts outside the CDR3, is KAGVTQTPRYLIKTRGQQVTLSCSPISGHRSVSWYQQTPGQGLQFLFEYFSETQRNKGNFPGRFSGRQFSNSRSEMNVSTLELGDSALYLCASSNGQGISTDTQYFGPGTRLTVL.